A single sample is the source of the 24 T cell receptor beta chains below, sequenced in a study of molecular identifiers for immune sequencing clone quantification. TCRdb reanalysed the PCR reads using MiXCR and keeps one entry per CDR3 protein. Seen here are more than 85,000 distinct CDR3 sequences, 36% observed once, and the top ten hold approximately 3.8%. Sequencing was done on a sample of naive CD8+ T cells from blood, with Jurkat cell RNA spiked in. Subset described: FACS-sorted CD8+CD4-CCR7+CD45RA+ naive T cells. The origin of the receptors is a human donor in good health. Some libraries in this study had Jurkat cell RNA spiked in.

In this sample, this clonotype turned up a few times. The rearrangement joins TRBV18 to TRBJ2-5, with D tentatively TRBD1 or TRBD2 (5 bases each). The CDR3 has 16 amino acids. Per germline, CDR1 KGHSH and CDR2 LQKENI. V was shortened by 5 bases and J by 1 base, with 17 bases between the two germline ends. CDR3 nucleotides: TGTGCCAGCTCATGGGACCCGTGGGCGTCCCAAGAGACCCAGTACTTC. Translated: CASSWDPWASQETQYF.

About this clonotype itself: A much larger clone lies a single base off, so this may be a read error. This chain connects TRBV13 to TRBJ2-3, with D possibly TRBD2 on 5 matching bases. The CDR3 loop spans 19 amino acids. The ends were cut back, 4 bases at V and 3 bases at J, with 26 bases in the middle. Germline V gives CDR1 PRHDT, CDR2 FYEKMQ (reference sequence). This CDR3 reads CASSSCSAGPPWRTDTQYF. DNA of the CDR3: TGTGCCAGCAGCTCGTGTTCGGCGGGCCCCCCCTGGAGAACAGATACGCAGTATTTT.

This clonotype was recorded many times. V usage is TRBV3-1 and J usage is TRBJ2-3; D remains unclear. This CDR3 contains 15 residues. The germline V and J ends were trimmed by 0 bases and 3 bases, with 10 bases remaining between them. Germline loops: CDR1 LGHDT, CDR2 YNNKEL (reference sequence). CDR3 nucleotides: TGTGCCAGCAGCCAAGAGGCTACCGCGACAGATACGCAGTATTTT. This sequence encodes CASSQEATATDTQYF.

The V call is TRBV4-3, the J call TRBJ2-1; TRBD2 matches at 7 bases. The CDR3 is 12 residues long. The germline gives CDR1 LGHNA, CDR2 YSLEER. The trim removed 3 bases at V and 9 bases at J, leaving 2 bases unmatched. CDR3 DNA sequence: TGCGCCAGCAGCCAGGGGGGGTCTGAGCAGTTCTTC. Protein: CASSQGGSEQFF.

In this sample, this clonotype turned up a few times. This chain links TRBV7-6 with TRBJ2-2, with TRBD2 matching over 7 bases. Unmatched junction bases numbered 3, after V lost 2 bases and J lost 6 bases. The germline V gene encodes CDR1 SGHVS and CDR2 FNYEAQ. The CDR3 sequence is 14 residues long. The CDR3 here is CASSLRLAAGELFF. CDR3 in DNA: TGTGCCAGCAGCTTAAGACTAGCCGCCGGGGAGCTGTTTTTT.

Note on this clonotype: A much larger clone differs from this one at a single base, so this may be a read error. This chain links TRBV7-6 with TRBJ2-3; D could derive from TRBD1 or TRBD2 (7 bases each). CDR3 length: 20 residues. Germline V gene sequence: CDR1 SGHVS, CDR2 FNYEAQ. Trimming left V 0 bases short and J 2 bases short, with 24 bases between. CDR3 coding DNA: TGTGCCAGCAGCTTAGCGCCCTTCCAGGGGGGGTCGGTAGACACAGATACGCAGTATTTT. Translating it yields CASSLAPFQGGSVDTDTQYF.

A remark on this clonotype: The junction departs from germline at one end; a sequencing error may be responsible. The chain employs TRBV28 and TRBJ1-5, with 9 bases fitting TRBD1. The CDR3 covers 16 residues. Germline assignment: CDR1 MDHEN and CDR2 SYDVKM. CDR3 loop: CASGLMGQGINQPQHF. In nucleotides, the CDR3 is TGTGCCAGCGGTTTGATGGGACAGGGTATCAATCAGCCCCAGCATTTT.

The chain recombines TRBV10-2 with TRBJ2-7; perhaps TRBD2 as D (5 bases). The length of the CDR3 is 11 residues. V shed 8 bases and J shed 5 bases, with 10 bases lying between them. Germline V CDR1 and CDR2: WSHSY, SAAADI. The CDR3 sequence is CASGEWHEQYF. The CDR3, as DNA: TGCGCCAGCGGGGAGTGGCACGAGCAGTACTTC.

This clonotype was observed a handful of times. V is TRBV28 and J is TRBJ2-1; 8 positions match TRBD2. The ends lost 4 bases at V and 2 bases at J; junction bases unmatched: 13. Germline V gene lookup returns CDR1 MDHEN and CDR2 SYDVKM. This CDR3 has 18 amino acids. The CDR3 region has the DNA TGTGCCAGCAGTTCGACTATGACTAGCGCACTCCCCTACAATGAGCAGTTCTTC. Translating gives CASSSTMTSALPYNEQFF.

The chain couples TRBV20-1 to TRBJ2-2, with no clear D. CDR3 length: 12 residues. CDR1 and CDR2 (germline): DFQATT, SNEGSKA (reference sequence). The germline V and J ends were trimmed by 7 bases and 3 bases, with 9 bases remaining between them. CDR3 region: CSVARYTGELFF. In DNA form, the CDR3 reads TGCAGTGTTGCGAGGTACACCGGGGAGCTGTTTTTT.

This clonotype was observed a handful of times. The V and J genes are TRBV19 and TRBJ2-3; D is unresolved. Trimming removed 3 bases at V and 1 base at J, with 11 bases between. The CDR3 is 15 residues long. CDR1 and CDR2 (germline): LNHDA, SQIVND (reference sequence). This CDR3 reads CASSIYGGRTDTQYF. For the CDR3, the DNA is TGTGCCAGTAGTATCTACGGCGGTCGCACAGATACGCAGTATTTT.

This clonotype was recorded at least ten times. V gene TRBV5-1 combines with J gene TRBJ2-5; TRBD2 matches 10 bases. From germline, CDR1 is SGHRS and CDR2 YFSETQ. This CDR3 comprises 16 residues. J lost 5 bases, V lost 0 bases, and 7 bases had no gene match. The CDR3 sequence: CASSLDLAGAGETQYF. The CDR3 nucleotides read TGCGCCAGCAGCTTGGATCTAGCGGGAGCTGGGGAGACCCAGTACTTC. The whole variable domain, remainder taken from reference TRBV5-1 and TRBJ2-5, is KAGVTQTPRYLIKTRGQQVTLSCSPISGHRSVSWYQQTPGQGLQFLFEYFSETQRNKGNFPGRFSGRQFSNSRSEMNVSTLELGDSALYLCASSLDLAGAGETQYFGPGTRLLVL.

Of note for this clonotype: Likely a read error: the CDR3 ends without its conserved phenylalanine or tryptophan. The V call is TRBV6-2 or TRBV6-3, the J call TRBJ1-1; D is ambiguous. The V gene's germline CDR1 is MNHEY and CDR2 SVGEGT. V lost 6 bases to trimming and J lost 1 base, with 9 bases between them. The CDR3 has 13 amino acids. The CDR3 loop reads CASRDSSNTEAFY. CDR3 in DNA: TGTGCCAGCAGAGATTCTTCGAACACTGAAGCTTTCTAT.

The sample holds many counts of this clonotype. V usage is TRBV14 and J usage is TRBJ2-7; TRBD1 might be the D (6 bases). Trimming cost V 2 bases and J 6 bases, with 11 bases left between them. The CDR3 totals 13 residues. Per germline, CDR1 SGHDN and CDR2 FVKESK. Here the CDR3 reads CASSQWSGAEQYF. The CDR3 DNA reads TGTGCCAGCAGCCAATGGTCAGGGGCCGAGCAGTACTTC.

This clonotype has just a few counts. The V and J genes are TRBV7-2 and TRBJ2-1; possible D gene TRBD2, 6 bases. Germline V gene sequence: CDR1 SGHTA, CDR2 FQGNSA. Trimming removed 4 bases from V and 4 bases from J, with 14 bases in between. The CDR3 totals 15 residues. CDR3 sequence reads: CASSSPRLVYNEQFF. For the CDR3, the DNA is TGTGCCAGCAGCTCCCCGCGACTAGTTTACAATGAGCAGTTCTTC.

CDR3 DNA sequence: TGTGCCAGCAGTTTCTTGTTTAGCGAGCAGTACTTC. As protein: CASSFLFSEQYF. This chain links TRBV12-3 or TRBV12-4 with TRBJ2-7; D unresolved. The length of the CDR3 is 12 residues. Deletions cut 3 bases from V and 6 bases from J, with 9 bases between.

This chain joins TRBV12-3 or TRBV12-4 and TRBJ2-7; the D is unclear. The CDR3 consists of 14 residues. Trimming took 3 bases from V and 9 from J, leaving 18 bases between them. The CDR3 here is CASSLGESSSVQYF. DNA for the CDR3: TGTGCCAGCAGTTTGGGCGAAAGCTCCTCCGTGCAGTACTTC.

This clonotype was seen repeatedly, ten times or more. The genes are TRBV28 and TRBJ2-3; TRBD2 agrees at 9 bases. The CDR3 consists of 15 residues. Trimming took 3 bases from V and 4 from J; bases not matched to a gene: 5. Germline values: CDR1 MDHEN, CDR2 SYDVKM. CDR3 coding DNA: TGTGCCAGCAGTTTTAGTGCGGGAGGGTCAGATACGCAGTATTTT. This sequence encodes CASSFSAGGSDTQYF.

A few counts support this clonotype. The rearrangement links TRBV20-1 to TRBJ2-7; 10 bases are a match to TRBD1. Germline lookup yields CDR1 DFQATT and CDR2 SNEGSKA (reference sequence). This CDR3 spans 17 amino acids. V lost 0 bases and J lost 4; bases outside the gene matches: 12. CDR3 in DNA: TGCAGTGCTAGAGAGCTCTCAACGGACAGGGGGAGTTACGAGCAGTACTTC. This sequence encodes CSARELSTDRGSYEQYF.

The table lists this clonotype with a few counts. V usage is TRBV27 and J usage is TRBJ2-4; tentatively, D is TRBD1 (6 bases). V lost 2 bases and J 7 bases, leaving 15 bases between the germline ends. The CDR3 contains 15 residues. Germline CDR1 reads MNHEY; CDR2 reads SMNVEV (reference sequence). The CDR3 DNA reads as TGTGCCAGCAGTTTAGGGGGCGCCCCCCCCAACATTCAGTACTTC. Translation gives CASSLGGAPPNIQYF.

The DNA for the CDR3 is TGCGCCAGCAGTGATTTGGGACTCCGAAGGGGCTATGGCTACACCTTC. Amino acid sequence: CASSDLGLRRGYGYTF. This chain uses TRBV10-2 with TRBJ1-2; perhaps TRBD1 as D (5 bases). This CDR3 contains 16 residues. Germline CDR1 and CDR2: WSHSY and SAAADI. V shed 3 bases and J shed 4 bases, with 18 bases lying between them.

The rearrangement joins TRBV7-9 to TRBJ2-1; 7 bases line up with TRBD2. This CDR3 is 15 amino acids long. V lost 3 bases to trimming and J lost 6 bases; unmatched junction nucleotides: 8. The V gene's germline CDR1 is SEHNR and CDR2 FQNEAQ (reference sequence). The CDR3 DNA is TGTGCCAGCAGCTTCCCCGCGGGAGTCATCAATGAGCAGTTCTTC. Its translation is CASSFPAGVINEQFF.

The J gene is TRBJ2-7, the V gene TRBV6-6, with 7 positions matching TRBD2. The V segment lost 8 bases and the J segment 6 bases; nucleotides outside the gene matches: 1. The CDR3 runs to 10 residues. Germline V gene lookup returns CDR1 MNHNY and CDR2 SVGAGI (reference sequence). The CDR3 sequence: CASGGGEQYF. The DNA for the CDR3 is TGTGCCAGCGGCGGGGGCGAGCAGTACTTC.

This clonotype came up many times. The J gene is TRBJ2-1, the V gene TRBV6-5; D may be TRBD1 or TRBD2 (5 bases each). Germline V gives CDR1 MNHEY, CDR2 SVGAGI. V was cut by 7 bases and J by 8 bases, with 12 bases left in between. CDR3 length equals 12 residues. In nucleotides, the CDR3 is TGTGCCAGCATCTCAGGGAGTTATGAGCAGTTCTTC. Translating it yields CASISGSYEQFF.